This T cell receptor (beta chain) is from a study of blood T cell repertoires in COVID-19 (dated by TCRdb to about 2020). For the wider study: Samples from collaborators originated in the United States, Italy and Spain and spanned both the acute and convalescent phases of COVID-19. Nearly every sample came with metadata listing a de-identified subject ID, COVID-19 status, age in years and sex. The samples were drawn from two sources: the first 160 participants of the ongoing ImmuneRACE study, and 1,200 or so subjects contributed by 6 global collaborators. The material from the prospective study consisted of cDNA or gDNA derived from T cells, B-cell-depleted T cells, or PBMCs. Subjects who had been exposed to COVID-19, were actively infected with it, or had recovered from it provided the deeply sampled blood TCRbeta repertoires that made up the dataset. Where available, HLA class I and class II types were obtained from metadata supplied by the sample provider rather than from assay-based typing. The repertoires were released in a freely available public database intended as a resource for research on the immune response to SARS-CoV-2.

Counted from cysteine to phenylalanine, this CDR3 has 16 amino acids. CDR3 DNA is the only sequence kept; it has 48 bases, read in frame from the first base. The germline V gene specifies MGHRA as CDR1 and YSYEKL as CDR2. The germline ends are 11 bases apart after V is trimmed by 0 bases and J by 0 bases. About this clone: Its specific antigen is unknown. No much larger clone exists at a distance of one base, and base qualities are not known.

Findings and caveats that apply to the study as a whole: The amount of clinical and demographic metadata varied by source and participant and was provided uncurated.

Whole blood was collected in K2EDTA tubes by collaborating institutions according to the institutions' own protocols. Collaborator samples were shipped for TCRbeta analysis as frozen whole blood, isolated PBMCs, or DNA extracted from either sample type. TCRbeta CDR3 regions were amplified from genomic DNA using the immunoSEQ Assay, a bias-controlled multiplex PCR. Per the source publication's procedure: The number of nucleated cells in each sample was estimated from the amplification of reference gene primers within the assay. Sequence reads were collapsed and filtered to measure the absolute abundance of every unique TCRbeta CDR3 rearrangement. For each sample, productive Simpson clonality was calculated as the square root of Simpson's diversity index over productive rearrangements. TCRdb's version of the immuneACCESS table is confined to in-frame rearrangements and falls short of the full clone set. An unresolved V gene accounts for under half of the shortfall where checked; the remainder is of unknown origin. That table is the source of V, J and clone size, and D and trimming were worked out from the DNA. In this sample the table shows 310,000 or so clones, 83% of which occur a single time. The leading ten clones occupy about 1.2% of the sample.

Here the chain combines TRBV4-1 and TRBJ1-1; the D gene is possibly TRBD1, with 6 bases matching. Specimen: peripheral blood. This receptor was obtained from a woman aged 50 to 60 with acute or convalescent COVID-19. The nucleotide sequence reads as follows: TGCGCCAGCAGCCAAGACGGACAGCTAATGAACACTGAAGCTTTCTTT. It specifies CASSQDGQLMNTEAFF.